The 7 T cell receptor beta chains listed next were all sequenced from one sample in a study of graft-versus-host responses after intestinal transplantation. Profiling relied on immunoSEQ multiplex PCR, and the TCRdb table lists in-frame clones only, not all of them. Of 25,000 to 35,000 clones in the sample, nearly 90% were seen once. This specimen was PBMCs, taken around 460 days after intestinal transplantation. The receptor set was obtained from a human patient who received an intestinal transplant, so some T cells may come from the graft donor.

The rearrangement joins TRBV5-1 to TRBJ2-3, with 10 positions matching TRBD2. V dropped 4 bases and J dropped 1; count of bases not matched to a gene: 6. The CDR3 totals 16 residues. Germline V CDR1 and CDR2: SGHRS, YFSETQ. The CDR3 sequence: CASSRPSGGGTDTQYF. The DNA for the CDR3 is TGCGCCAGCAGCCGTCCCAGCGGGGGGGGCACAGATACGCAGTATTTT. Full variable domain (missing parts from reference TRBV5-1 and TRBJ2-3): KAGVTQTPRYLIKTRGQQVTLSCSPISGHRSVSWYQQTPGQGLQFLFEYFSETQRNKGNFPGRFSGRQFSNSRSEMNVSTLELGDSALYLCASSRPSGGGTDTQYFGPGTRLTVL.

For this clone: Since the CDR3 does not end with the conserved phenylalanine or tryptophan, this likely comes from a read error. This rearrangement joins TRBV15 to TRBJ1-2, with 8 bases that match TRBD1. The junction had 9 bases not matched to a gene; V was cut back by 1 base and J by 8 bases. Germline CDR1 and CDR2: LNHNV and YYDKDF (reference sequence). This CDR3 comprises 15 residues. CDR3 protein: CATSRAETGAGGYTL. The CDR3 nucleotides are TGTGCCACCAGCAGAGCTGAGACAGGGGCGGGGGGCTACACCCTC.

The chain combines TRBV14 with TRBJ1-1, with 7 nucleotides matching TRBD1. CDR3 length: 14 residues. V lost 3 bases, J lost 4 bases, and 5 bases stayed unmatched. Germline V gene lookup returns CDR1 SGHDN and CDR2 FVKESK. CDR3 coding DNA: TGTGCCAGCAGCCAGGTTGACAGGGCCACTGAAGCTTTCTTT. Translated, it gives CASSQVDRATEAFF.

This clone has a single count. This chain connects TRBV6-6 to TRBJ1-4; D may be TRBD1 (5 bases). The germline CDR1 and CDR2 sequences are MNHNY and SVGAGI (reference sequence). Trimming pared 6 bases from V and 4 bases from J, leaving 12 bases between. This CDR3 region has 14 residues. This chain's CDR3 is CASSFGQVNEKLFF. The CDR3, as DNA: TGTGCCAGCAGCTTCGGACAAGTTAATGAAAAACTGTTTTTT.

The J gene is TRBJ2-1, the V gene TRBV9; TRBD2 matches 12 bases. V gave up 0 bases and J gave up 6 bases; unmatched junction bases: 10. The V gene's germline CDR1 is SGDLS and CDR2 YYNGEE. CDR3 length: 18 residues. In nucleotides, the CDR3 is TGTGCCAGCAGCGTAGGGCCTGATGCTAGCGGGAGGGCCAATGAGCAGTTCTTC. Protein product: CASSVGPDASGRANEQFF. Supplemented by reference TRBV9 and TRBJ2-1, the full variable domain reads DSGVTQTPKHLITATGQRVTLRCSPRSGDLSVYWYQQSLDQGLQFLIQYYNGEERAKGNILERFSAQQFPDLHSELNLSSLELGDSALYFCASSVGPDASGRANEQFFGPGTRLTVL.

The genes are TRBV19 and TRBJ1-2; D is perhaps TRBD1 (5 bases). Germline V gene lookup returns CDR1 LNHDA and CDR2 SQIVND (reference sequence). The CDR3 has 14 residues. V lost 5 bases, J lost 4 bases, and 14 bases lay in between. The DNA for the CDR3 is TGTGCCAGTAGTGGAGACCAGGGTGGCTATGGCTACACCTTC. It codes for CASSGDQGGYGYTF.

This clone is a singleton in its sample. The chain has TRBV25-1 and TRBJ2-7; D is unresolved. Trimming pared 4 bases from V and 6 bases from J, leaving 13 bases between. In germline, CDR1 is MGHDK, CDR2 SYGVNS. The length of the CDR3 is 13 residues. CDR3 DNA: TGTGCCAGCAGTGCTAGTTCACCCCGCGAGCAGTACTTC. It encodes CASSASSPREQYF.